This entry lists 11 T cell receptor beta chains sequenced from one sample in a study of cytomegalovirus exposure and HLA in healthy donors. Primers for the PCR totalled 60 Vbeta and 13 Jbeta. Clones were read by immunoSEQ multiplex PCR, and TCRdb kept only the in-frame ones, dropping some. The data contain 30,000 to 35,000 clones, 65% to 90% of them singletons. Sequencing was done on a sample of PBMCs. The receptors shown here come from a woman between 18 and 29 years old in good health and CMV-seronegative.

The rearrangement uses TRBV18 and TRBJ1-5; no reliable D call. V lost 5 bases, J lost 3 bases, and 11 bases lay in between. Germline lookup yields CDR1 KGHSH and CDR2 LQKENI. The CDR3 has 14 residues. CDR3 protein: CASSSNSFNQPQHF. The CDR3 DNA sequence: TGTGCCAGCTCATCAAACAGCTTCAATCAGCCCCAGCATTTT.

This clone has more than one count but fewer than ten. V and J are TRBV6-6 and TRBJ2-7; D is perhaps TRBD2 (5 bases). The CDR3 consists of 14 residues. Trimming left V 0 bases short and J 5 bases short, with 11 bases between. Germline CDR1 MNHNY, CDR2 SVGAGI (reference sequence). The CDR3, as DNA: TGTGCCAGCAGTTACTCCGGAGGAAGCAACGAGCAGTACTTC. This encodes CASSYSGGSNEQYF.

The CDR3 sequence: CASSPGLATDTQYF. In DNA, the CDR3 is TGTGCCAGCAGCCCCGGACTAGCGACAGATACGCAGTATTTT. V is TRBV7-2 and J is TRBJ2-3, with 9 bases that match TRBD2. V shed 5 bases, J shed 3 bases, and the junction held 3 bases outside the gene matches. Germline V gene sequence: CDR1 SGHTA, CDR2 FQGNSA. The CDR3 covers 14 residues. Together with reference TRBV7-2 and TRBJ2-3, the CDR3 gives the full variable domain: GAGVSQSPSNKVTEKGKDVELRCDPISGHTALYWYRQSLGQGLEFLIYFQGNSAPDKSGLPSDRFSAERTGGSVSTLTIQRTQQEDSAVYLCASSPGLATDTQYFGPGTRLTVL.

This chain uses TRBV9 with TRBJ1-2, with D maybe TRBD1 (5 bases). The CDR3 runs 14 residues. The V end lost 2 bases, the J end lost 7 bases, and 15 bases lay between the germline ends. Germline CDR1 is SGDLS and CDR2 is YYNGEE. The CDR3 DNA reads TGTGCCAGCAGCGTGGTCAGGGAGGACGGTGGCTACACCTTC. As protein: CASSVVREDGGYTF.

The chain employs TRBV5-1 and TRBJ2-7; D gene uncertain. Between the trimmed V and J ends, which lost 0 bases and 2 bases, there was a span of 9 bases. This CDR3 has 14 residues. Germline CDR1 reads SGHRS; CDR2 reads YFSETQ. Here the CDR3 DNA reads TGCGCCAGCAGCTTGGACAGCCCTCCCTACGAGCAGTACTTC. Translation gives CASSLDSPPYEQYF.

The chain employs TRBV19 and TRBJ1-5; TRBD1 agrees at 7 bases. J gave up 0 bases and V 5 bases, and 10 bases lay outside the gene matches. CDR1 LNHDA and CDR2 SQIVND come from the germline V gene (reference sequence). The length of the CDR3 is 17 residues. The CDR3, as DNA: TGTGCCAGTAGTGACGACAGGGACACATATAGCAATCAGCCCCAGCATTTT. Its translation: CASSDDRDTYSNQPQHF.

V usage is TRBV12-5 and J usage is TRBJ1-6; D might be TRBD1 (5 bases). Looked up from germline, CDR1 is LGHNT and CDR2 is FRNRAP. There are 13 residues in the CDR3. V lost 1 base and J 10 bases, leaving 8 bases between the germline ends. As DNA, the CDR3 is TGTGCTAGTGGTTTGGGGGGGGAATCACCCCTCCACTTT. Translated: CASGLGGESPLHF.

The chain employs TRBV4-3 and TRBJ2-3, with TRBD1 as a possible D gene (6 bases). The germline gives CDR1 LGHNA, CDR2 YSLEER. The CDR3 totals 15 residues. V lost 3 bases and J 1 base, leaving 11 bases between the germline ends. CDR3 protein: CASSQNRDRTDTQYF. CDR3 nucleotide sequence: TGCGCCAGCAGCCAGAACAGGGATCGCACAGATACGCAGTATTTT.

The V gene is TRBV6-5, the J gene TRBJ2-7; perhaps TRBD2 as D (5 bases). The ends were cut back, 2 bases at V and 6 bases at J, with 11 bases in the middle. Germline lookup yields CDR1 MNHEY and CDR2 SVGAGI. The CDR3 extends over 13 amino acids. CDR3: CASSYREYGEQYF. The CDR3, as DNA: TGTGCCAGCAGTTACAGGGAGTACGGCGAGCAGTACTTC.

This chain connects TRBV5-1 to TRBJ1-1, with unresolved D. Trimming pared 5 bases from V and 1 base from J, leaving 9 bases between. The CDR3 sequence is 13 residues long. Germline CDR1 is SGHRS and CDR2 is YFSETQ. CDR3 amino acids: CASRMEQNTEAFF. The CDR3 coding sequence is TGCGCCAGCAGGATGGAGCAGAACACTGAAGCTTTCTTT.

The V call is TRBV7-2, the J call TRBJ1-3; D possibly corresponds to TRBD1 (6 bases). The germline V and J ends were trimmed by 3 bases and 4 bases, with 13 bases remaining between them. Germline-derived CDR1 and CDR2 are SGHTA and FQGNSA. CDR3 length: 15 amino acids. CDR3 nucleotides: TGTGCCAGCAGCTTCACCAGGGGTGGAGGAAACACCATATATTTT. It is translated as CASSFTRGGGNTIYF.